The 30 T cell receptor beta chains presented below share a single source sample, sequenced in a study of siplizumab effects on memory and regulatory T cells. Sequenced by immunoSEQ multiplex PCR; TCRdb stores in-frame clones only, minus some. The sample includes roughly 100,000 clones, roughly 92% seen only once; the top ten take about 1.1%. What was sequenced was CD4+ T cells sorted from blood. The origin of the receptors is a human donor in good health.

The rearrangement uses TRBV11-2 and TRBJ2-5, with a tentative D call TRBD2 (5 bases). V was pared by 4 bases and J by 5 bases, with 20 bases between. The CDR3 runs 16 residues. CDR1 and CDR2 from the germline V gene are SGHAT and FQNNGV. DNA of the CDR3: TGTGCCAGCAGCTCTCGAGGGCTCCCCCTGGGGGAGACCCAGTACTTC. Encoded protein: CASSSRGLPLGETQYF.

V is TRBV6-1 and J is TRBJ1-1, with D perhaps matching TRBD1 (5 bases). CDR3 size: 13 residues. Trimming left V 6 bases short and J 7 bases short, with 15 bases between. Germline V gene sequence: CDR1 MNHNS, CDR2 SASEGT. The CDR3 region is CASRDNQVSEAFF. The CDR3 nucleotides read TGTGCCAGCAGGGACAACCAAGTCAGTGAAGCTTTCTTT.

The CDR3 loop is CAMAAEREGSYEQYF. The CDR3 DNA follows: TGTGCCATGGCCGCGGAGAGGGAGGGTTCCTACGAGCAGTACTTC. The chain recombines TRBV14 with TRBJ2-7; 7 bases are a match to TRBD2. Germline V gene data show CDR1 as SGHDN and CDR2 as FVKESK. V lost 10 bases to trimming and J lost 1 base; unmatched junction nucleotides: 13. The CDR3 contains 15 residues.

The V gene is TRBV27, the J gene TRBJ1-1; D remains unclear. The CDR3 runs 14 residues. CDR1 MNHEY and CDR2 SMNVEV come from the germline V gene (reference sequence). The germline V and J ends were trimmed by 1 base and 6 bases, with 12 bases remaining between them. DNA for the CDR3: TGTGCCAGCAGTTTATATCAAGGGAAAGCTGAAGCTTTCTTT. Amino acids: CASSLYQGKAEAFF.

This clone was detected once. The rearrangement uses TRBV7-3 and TRBJ2-2, with 8 bases that match TRBD2. Looked up from germline, CDR1 is SGHTA and CDR2 is FQGTGA. This CDR3 has 14 residues. With V trimmed by 6 bases and J by 1 base, 1 base remained unmatched. This CDR3 reads CASRAGVNTGELFF. The CDR3 nucleotides are TGTGCCAGCAGAGCGGGGGTGAACACCGGGGAGCTGTTTTTT.

The V gene is TRBV28, the J gene TRBJ2-2, with a tentative D call TRBD1 (5 bases). The length of the CDR3 is 16 residues. V shed 5 bases and J shed 2 bases, with 15 bases lying between them. Germline lookup yields CDR1 MDHEN and CDR2 SYDVKM. The DNA for the CDR3 is TGTGCCAGCAGTCCGCAAGCAGGACAAAACACCGGGGAGCTGTTTTTT. This gives the protein CASSPQAGQNTGELFF.

The chain links TRBV2 to TRBJ1-2; possibly TRBD1 for D (6 bases). CDR3 length: 17 amino acids. Germline values: CDR1 SNHLY, CDR2 FYNNEI. V was trimmed by 6 bases and J by 0 bases, leaving 20 bases between them. The CDR3: CASSGIPSQGTNYGYTF. In nucleotides, the CDR3 is TGTGCCAGCAGCGGGATTCCGAGCCAGGGGACTAACTATGGCTACACCTTC.

The rearrangement uses TRBV7-9 and TRBJ1-1; TRBD1 is a possible D gene (5 bases). Germline values: CDR1 SEHNR, CDR2 FQNEAQ (reference sequence). CDR3 length equals 14 residues. Deletions cut 5 bases from V and 3 bases from J, with 13 bases between. The CDR3 sequence is CASSAVRGDTEAFF. CDR3 bases: TGTGCCAGCAGCGCTGTCCGGGGGGACACTGAAGCTTTCTTT.

The chain carries TRBV9 and TRBJ2-2; 7 bases are a match to TRBD1. Germline trimming cut 2 bases from V and 7 bases from J; bases unmatched to any gene: 5. This CDR3 spans 14 amino acids. The germline CDR1 and CDR2 sequences are SGDLS and YYNGEE. Here the CDR3 reads CASSVIQGHGELFF. The DNA for the CDR3 is TGTGCCAGCAGCGTTATACAGGGGCACGGGGAGCTGTTTTTT.

The chain couples TRBV19 to TRBJ2-5; TRBD1 agrees at 7 bases. The germline V gene has CDR1 LNHDA and CDR2 SQIVND (reference sequence). The CDR3 totals 15 residues. J gave up 5 bases and V 1 base, and 7 bases lay outside the gene matches. For the CDR3, the DNA is TGTGCCAGTAGTATAGCGACAGGGCGGATGGAGACCCAGTACTTC. Protein: CASSIATGRMETQYF.

The chain joins TRBV5-4 to TRBJ2-3; TRBD1 aligns across 8 bases. Germline values: CDR1 SGHNT, CDR2 YYREEE (reference sequence). Unmatched junction bases numbered 7, after V lost 4 bases and J lost 3 bases. This CDR3 contains 15 residues. CDR3 coding DNA: TGTGCCAGCAGCATCGGACAGGGTAATACAGATACGCAGTATTTT. Translating gives CASSIGQGNTDTQYF.

This chain joins TRBV7-2 and TRBJ1-2; 8 nucleotides match TRBD1. CDR1 and CDR2 from the germline V gene are SGHTA and FQGNSA. This CDR3 contains 15 residues. Trimming removed 4 bases from V and 0 bases from J; junction bases left unmatched: 4. The CDR3 loop is CASSSTTGANYGYTF. The DNA for the CDR3 is TGTGCCAGCAGCTCGACGACAGGGGCTAACTATGGCTACACCTTC.

The V and J genes are TRBV30 and TRBJ2-1; D ambiguous. V lost 4 bases to trimming and J lost 0 bases, with 10 bases between them. Germline V gene sequence: CDR1 GTSNPN, CDR2 SVGIG (reference sequence). This CDR3 is built from 14 residues. The CDR3 here is CAWNKLISYNEQFF. CDR3 bases: TGTGCCTGGAACAAGCTGATCTCCTACAATGAGCAGTTCTTC.

J is TRBJ1-2 and V is TRBV29-1; a weak D match, TRBD1 (5 bases). CDR1 is SQVTM, CDR2 ANQGSEA, per germline. Trimming cost V 6 bases and J 2 bases, with 16 bases left between them. This CDR3 has 14 residues. The CDR3 nucleotides are TGCAGCGTAAGAGTGGGACGGAGCAACTATGGCTACACCTTC. This sequence encodes CSVRVGRSNYGYTF. Combining the CDR3 with reference TRBV29-1 and TRBJ1-2 gives the whole variable domain SAVISQKPSRDICQRGTSLTIQCQVDSQVTMMFWYRQQPGQSLTLIATANQGSEATYESGFVIDKFPISRPNLTFSTLTVSNMSPEDSSIYLCSVRVGRSNYGYTFGSGTRLTVV.

The chain uses TRBV19 and TRBJ1-1; 7 nucleotides agree with TRBD1. CDR3 length: 13 amino acids. Per the germline V gene, CDR1 is LNHDA and CDR2 is SQIVND (reference sequence). J gave up 3 bases and V 9 bases, and 7 bases lay outside the gene matches. CDR3 region: CASKVRGDTEAFF. The CDR3 coding sequence is TGTGCCAGCAAAGTCAGGGGGGACACTGAAGCTTTCTTT.

The chain recombines TRBV7-3 with TRBJ2-1, with 7 bases lining up with TRBD2. The CDR3 length is 16 residues. Germline V CDR1 and CDR2: SGHTA, FQGTGA. With 5 bases clipped from V and 7 bases from J, the junction kept 14 bases outside the gene matches. The CDR3 nucleotides are TGTGCCAGCAGCCGAGGAGGGGCGGGAGCTGAGAATGAGCAGTTCTTC. Translated: CASSRGGAGAENEQFF.

V and J are TRBV29-1 and TRBJ2-2, with TRBD1 matching 7 bases. V trimming: 6 bases; J trimming: 5 bases; junction bases outside the gene matches: 6. Germline V lookup: CDR1 SQVTM, CDR2 ANQGSEA. The CDR3 loop spans 13 amino acids. The CDR3 sequence is CSVGNRGTGELFF. Written as DNA, the CDR3 is TGCAGCGTGGGGAACAGGGGAACCGGGGAGCTGTTTTTT.

The V call is TRBV6-1, the J call TRBJ1-3; 8 nucleotides match TRBD1. The CDR3 loop spans 15 amino acids. After removal of 4 bases from V and 2 bases from J, the junction contained 4 bases not matched to a gene. From germline, CDR1 is MNHNS and CDR2 SASEGT. CDR3 DNA: TGTGCCAGCAGTGTGCAGGGGGCAACTGGAAACACCATATATTTT. This gives the protein CASSVQGATGNTIYF.

The rearrangement joins TRBV6-1 to TRBJ2-3; D is undetermined. Germline V CDR1 and CDR2: MNHNS, SASEGT. The V end lost 6 bases, the J end lost 4 bases, and 14 bases lay between the germline ends. The CDR3 consists of 14 residues. The CDR3 sequence: CASSPPVRADTQYF. DNA for the CDR3: TGTGCCAGCAGCCCGCCAGTAAGGGCAGATACGCAGTATTTT.

V gene TRBV4-1 combines with J gene TRBJ2-2; tentatively, D is TRBD2 (5 bases). The CDR3 has 15 residues. Trimming cost V 4 bases and J 4 bases, with 13 bases left between them. Germline V gene sequence: CDR1 MGHRA, CDR2 YSYEKL. The CDR3 reads CASSRGSEGTGELFF. The CDR3 DNA follows: TGCGCCAGCAGCCGGGGTTCTGAGGGCACCGGGGAGCTGTTTTTT.

This clone was detected a few times. V and J are TRBV30 and TRBJ1-2; D remains unclear. Trimming cost V 2 bases and J 4 bases, with 11 bases left between them. Germline-derived CDR1 and CDR2 are GTSNPN and SVGIG (reference sequence). This CDR3 is built from 13 residues. The CDR3 nucleotides are TGTGCCTGGAGTACGGGCGGCCCCTATGGCTACACCTTC. As protein: CAWSTGGPYGYTF.

V and J are TRBV19 and TRBJ1-2, with D tentatively TRBD1 (6 bases). Looked up from germline, CDR1 is LNHDA and CDR2 is SQIVND (reference sequence). Trimming took off 0 bases at V and 4 bases at J, with 18 bases between the two ends. This CDR3 region has 17 residues. The CDR3 nucleotides read TGTGCCAGTAGTATAGATTGGACAGCGGGAAACCTCTATGGCTACACCTTC. Its protein product is CASSIDWTAGNLYGYTF.

The chain is built from TRBV2 and TRBJ2-5, with TRBD2 as a possible D gene (6 bases). Germline lookup yields CDR1 SNHLY and CDR2 FYNNEI. The CDR3 length is 14 residues. Trimming left V 6 bases short and J 2 bases short, with 13 bases between. CDR3 sequence (DNA): TGTGCCAGCAGAGAAAGCGGAGGGCAAGAGACCCAGTACTTC. Protein: CASRESGGQETQYF.

The chain couples TRBV18 to TRBJ2-7, with TRBD1 identical over 7 bases. The CDR3 spans 14 residues. CDR1 is KGHSH and CDR2 is LQKENI in the germline V gene. The junction had 9 bases not matched to a gene; V was cut back by 3 bases and J by 7 bases. The CDR3: CASSPLGGSGEQYF. Written as DNA, the CDR3 is TGTGCCAGCTCACCTCTAGGGGGCTCAGGGGAGCAGTACTTC.

The chain joins TRBV4-1 to TRBJ2-1; 7 bases map to TRBD2. With 3 bases clipped from V and 4 bases from J, the junction kept 12 bases outside the gene matches. The CDR3 covers 17 residues. Looked up from germline, CDR1 is MGHRA and CDR2 is YSYEKL. The CDR3 sequence is CASSQPRGASGYNEQFF. The CDR3 DNA reads TGCGCCAGCAGCCAGCCTAGAGGGGCTAGCGGTTACAATGAGCAGTTCTTC.

V usage is TRBV29-1 and J usage is TRBJ1-2; D remains unclear. The V gene's germline CDR1 is SQVTM and CDR2 ANQGSEA. CDR3 length equals 12 residues. The V end was cut by 0 bases, the J end by 7 bases, with 9 bases between. The CDR3 reads CSVEELGFGYTF. The CDR3 bases are TGCAGCGTTGAAGAGCTGGGATTTGGCTACACCTTC.

This clone was seen only a few times. The rearrangement uses TRBV19 and TRBJ2-7; TRBD2 matches at 16 bases. The CDR3 runs 19 residues. Germline loops: CDR1 LNHDA, CDR2 SQIVND (reference sequence). With 5 bases clipped from V and 3 bases from J, the junction kept 13 bases outside the gene matches. The CDR3 loop is CASSSSHPGLAGGIYEQYF. CDR3 DNA: TGTGCCAGTAGTTCCTCACATCCGGGACTAGCGGGAGGGATCTACGAGCAGTACTTC. Looking up the rest from reference TRBV19 and TRBJ2-7 gives the full variable domain: DGGITQSPKYLFRKEGQNVTLSCEQNLNHDAMYWYRQDPGQGLRLIYYSQIVNDFQKGDIAEGYSVSREKKESFPLTVTSAQKNPTAFYLCASSSSHPGLAGGIYEQYFGPGTRLTVT.

V usage is TRBV27 and J usage is TRBJ1-6, with TRBD1 matching over 10 bases. Germline values: CDR1 MNHEY, CDR2 SMNVEV (reference sequence). This CDR3 contains 16 residues. With V trimmed by 6 bases and J by 8 bases, 10 bases remained unmatched. In nucleotides, the CDR3 is TGTGCCAGCAGCAACATCCCGGGACAGGGGTATTCACCCCTCCACTTT. Translation gives CASSNIPGQGYSPLHF.

The rearrangement uses TRBV7-8 and TRBJ1-3, with no clear D. This CDR3 is 14 amino acids long. Germline values: CDR1 SGHVS, CDR2 FQNEAQ. Trimming cost V 2 bases and J 3 bases, with 8 bases left between them. This CDR3 reads CASSLMAIGNTIYF. The CDR3 nucleotides are TGTGCCAGCAGCTTAATGGCAATTGGAAACACCATATATTTT.

The chain is built from TRBV4-1 and TRBJ2-2, with TRBD2 identical over 7 bases. Germline CDR1 reads MGHRA; CDR2 reads YSYEKL. There are 14 residues in the CDR3. The V gene end was trimmed by 0 bases and the J gene end by 6 bases; junction bases not matched to a gene: 1. CDR3 nucleotide sequence: TGCGCCAGCAGCCAAGAGCGGGGGTCCGGGGAGCTGTTTTTT. This codes for CASSQERGSGELFF.